Below, one TCR beta chain is given with its context. This sample was included in a study of control samples from healthy donors and cancer patients. TCRdb keeps only in-frame clones here, not all; method: immunoSEQ multiplex PCR. The sample records some 100,000 clones, more than 85% being singletons. Germline V lookup: CDR1 KGHDR, CDR2 SFDVKD. The CDR3 contains 19 residues. V shed 3 bases and J shed 0 bases, with 20 bases lying between them. The specimen was blood. The rearrangement links TRBV24-1 to TRBJ1-5; D uncertain. The sequence derives from a woman aged 50 to 60 in good health. The CDR3 DNA follows: TGTGCCACCAGTGATGAGTCCGGGTCCTCACCTTATAGCAATCAGCCCCAGCATTTT. Residues: CATSDESGSSPYSNQPQHF.